This entry features one T cell receptor beta chain sequence. This receptor's antigen is unknown. Base qualities are missing; no much larger clone stands one base away. This specimen belongs to a study of cytomegalovirus exposure and HLA in healthy donors (TCRdb year 2017). Describing the broader study: In an earlier analysis of some 610 of the donors, 276 Gb of sequence data and just under 120 million unique TCR beta sequences from about 179 million T cells were reported. About 280 gigabases of sequencing data and approximately 85 million unique TCR sequences were included in an early release covering about 620 HLA-typed donors. The genetic ancestry cluster associated with self-reported Caucasian donors included 70% to 85% of the roughly 400 genotyped donors. The aim of the study was to test whether cataloging public T cell receptors could identify signatures of past pathogen exposure. The study profiled the T cell repertoires of fewer than 850 subjects by immunosequencing and related them to cytomegalovirus serostatus. Besides the first cohort of about 730 subjects, a separate validation cohort made up of over a hundred different subjects was used. To predict cytomegalovirus infection status, the study combined high-throughput TCR immunosequencing, statistical association of individual TCRs with disease status, and machine learning. A later analysis re-examined previously published TCR beta repertoires from roughly 720 donors and added high-resolution HLA genotyping to investigate patterns of TCR occurrence. In the later analysis, no new phenotypic data were used to find candidate immune exposures; instead, reliance was placed on TCR beta sequences and their occurrence across donors. An earlier analysis of around 580 of the donors used high-throughput TCR beta sequencing to judge whether each TCR beta V gene segment behaved as functional or pseudogenic. Donor age, sex, ethnicity and CMV serostatus were collected together with the repertoire data. A later genetic analysis used genome-wide SNP genotypes for about 60% of the 666 donors, treating that subset as a discovery cohort. All discovery cohort repertoires had been generated on a single sequencing platform. HLA typing covered class I and class II loci at four-digit resolution. The number of typed donors differed by locus: roughly 629-640 for A, B, C, DRB1 and DQB1; 500 to 550 for DQA1; roughly 600 for DPA1; and around 470 for DPB1. Several DR-DQ haplotypes were treated as single units for association and clustering because of strong linkage in the cohort. Across under 500 genotyped donors of the cohort, an average of approximately 240,000 unique TCR beta nucleotide sequences per donor were sequenced, and roughly 20% of those sequences were non-productive. Paper-wide results and their limitations: Linkage disequilibrium might explain the correlated functional status among segregating V segments, but an unknown experimental factor could not be excluded. At a false discovery rate of 0.05, a later analysis linked about 17,000 TCR beta sequences to specific HLA alleles. In the study, approximately 150 TCR beta chains were listed as associated with cytomegalovirus. According to a later analysis, most CMV-associated TCR beta chains appeared to be HLA-restricted, and the HLA associations seemed to be driven largely by CMV exposure. The classifier was reported to diagnose cytomegalovirus status with high specificity and sensitivity in both the original cohort and the validation cohort. The authors suggested that the approach could potentially be extended to other disease states and immunological phenotypes. According to a later genetic analysis, donors in an Asian-associated ancestry cluster had fewer N-insertions in productive TCRs than the roughly 700-donor mean. An earlier analysis of some 560 of the donors showed that most TCR beta V segments appeared in productive rearrangements either about 87% or about 30% of the time, which broadly matched IMGT annotations. A later genetic analysis associated a missense DCLRE1C variant with V-gene and J-gene trimming of TCR beta chains, and an independent cohort replicated the association. CMV serostatus was the only immune exposure information available for the cohort. In a later analysis, the rate of TCR association differed among HLA loci, with DRB1 alleles having the most associated TCRs and HLA-C alleles having the fewest. A cluster of highly shared sequence variants was judged likely to be a technical artifact of the sequencing pipeline. Because counts were too low, roughly 16 rarely observed V segments, including chromosome 9 orphons, were excluded from the earlier analysis of fewer than 650 of the donors. According to a later analysis, parvovirus B19, influenza, CMV and Epstein-Barr virus appeared linked to several top co-occurrence clusters. Most TCR sequences were observed very rarely across donors, whereas some public TCRs were present in many individuals. When HLA alleles, especially DR and DQ, strongly co-occurred, TCR associations were difficult to assign to individual alleles. Only TCR beta chains were sequenced in this cohort, and the absence of alpha or paired-chain data limited detectable features. Because some donors lacked HLA typing at each locus, the association tests relied only on the typed subset. Presence/absence analyses assumed roughly uniform sequencing depth across donors, an assumption that may not hold. A further reported finding was that TCR beta sequences accurately predicted the HLA-A and HLA-B alleles for most subjects in the first cohort. In a later analysis, HLA-associated TCR beta chains showed more clonal expansion and lower generation probabilities than non-associated chains that were equally common. In vitro tests confirmed that a few of the cytomegalovirus-associated TCR beta chains recognize cytomegalovirus antigens.

Libraries were prepared through the immunoSEQ multiplex PCR assay. For the multiplex PCR, a mixture combining 60 forward primers for TCR Vbeta segments and 13 reverse primers for TCR Jbeta segments was used. The CDR3 region of rearranged TCR beta genes was amplified from genomic DNA by a multiplex PCR assay. Amplified TCR beta libraries were sequenced as 87-base-pair reads on the Illumina HiSeq System. Per the source publication's procedure: A later analysis counted 65 million to 90 million unique TCR beta chains across the 600 to 850 repertoires, and around 9.9 million of these chains were shared by at least two donors. A nearest-neighbor algorithm error-corrected the raw reads and collapsed the reads into unique sequences, merging closely related sequences to remove PCR and sequencing errors. Alignment of CDR3 sequences to IMGT reference sequences was used to assign V, D and J gene segments. For a sequence to be retained, a match of at least six nucleotides was required to both a V gene segment and a J gene segment. A rearrangement was called productive if the CDR3 had no stop codons and remained in frame with V and J, and every other rearrangement was called non-productive. CDR3 was defined according to IMGT convention as the region running from the second conserved V-encoded cysteine to the conserved J-encoded phenylalanine. Sequences without an unambiguous match to a single V gene segment were excluded from the earlier analysis of about 640 of the donors. An earlier analysis of just under 600 of the donors called V segments functional above 56.7% productive rearrangements and segregating when the between-donor standard deviation exceeded 5%. A statistical classification framework was built to diagnose cytomegalovirus status from the catalog of TCR beta chain sequences. A later analysis assigned V and J genes by comparing TCR nucleotide sequences with IMGT/GENE-DB human TR gene sequences. A later analysis assigned CDR3 sequences and most-parsimonious VDJ recombination scenarios with the TCRdist pipeline. A later analysis defined each TCR beta chain by its CDR3 amino acid sequence plus V-gene family, and excluded reads lacking a unique V-gene family. In a later analysis, approximately 590 highly shared, low-generation-probability nucleotide sequences were removed to address suspected cross-contamination and a sequencing artifact. For each public chain, a later analysis derived a clonal expansion index from normalized ranks of inferred template counts within each repertoire. In a later analysis, generation probabilities were computed with a VDJ recombination model fitted to out-of-frame rearrangements, and the resulting probabilities were checked against IGoR. In a later analysis, hypergeometric tests were used to score TCR-TCR, TCR-HLA and TCR-CMV co-occurrence, with a repertoire-size bias correction applied to TCR pairs. A later analysis estimated false discovery rates by permuting HLA or CMV assignments 20 times. In a later analysis, co-occurring TCRs were grouped with DBSCAN, and TCRdist sequence similarity was added when clustering was performed within HLA-allele-positive subsets. For co-occurrence clustering, repertoires with fewer than 30,000 or more than 120,000 public chains were excluded, along with about five repertoires with anomalous nucleotide sharing. Not all clones reach the TCRdb copy of this immuneACCESS table, which keeps in-frame sequences only. Checked studies attribute under half of the gap to unresolved V genes and leave the rest unexplained. Clonal size and the V and J genes are those of that table, whereas D and trimming came from the DNA. For this sample there are some 130,000 clones; approximately 61% appear just once. The ten largest clones take up more than 1.5% of the sample.

In total, roughly 710 healthy bone marrow donors made up the cohort. At the time of sampling, every cohort member was nominally healthy, though immune exposures that went unrecorded were likely present. Of the approximately 700 cohort members, 250 to 300 had positive CMV serostatus and just over 350 had negative CMV serostatus, and CMV serostatus was not recorded for the donor. Every donor gave a peripheral blood sample, and the peripheral blood mononuclear cells from that sample were used for TCR beta sequencing. Genomic DNA extraction from the blood cell samples was performed with the Qiagen DNeasy Blood Extraction Kit. The sequenced sample consisted of PBMCs. The receptor comes from a human donor in good health.

Here the CDR3 is given as CASSWAAGGEDTQYF. The DNA sequence reads TGCGCCAGCAGCTGGGCGGCGGGAGGGGAAGATACGCAGTATTTT. Recombination linked TRBV5-1 to TRBJ2-3; TRBD2 matches 9 bases in the middle. V is trimmed back by 3 bases and J by 5 bases, and the junction contains 7 bases that no gene match accounts for. From the germline V gene, CDR1 is SGHRS and CDR2 is YFSETQ. The CDR3 runs 15 amino acids, cysteine and phenylalanine included. This entry keeps only the CDR3 DNA: 45 bases, framed from base 1.